These 6 T cell receptor beta chains were sequenced from one sample in a study of spatial heterogeneity in lung cancer. One entry per CDR3 protein, called by TCRdb with MiXCR from the 5' RACE reads. The sample lists roughly 9,200 distinct CDR3 sequences, 23% occurring once. The time point was: blood at routine non-recurrence follow-up after resection. The material sequenced was PBMCs, taken at follow-up. The receptor source for this set is a female donor with early-stage non-small cell lung cancer.

The gene calls are TRBV3-1 and TRBJ2-7, with 11 positions matching TRBD2. Germline CDR1 and CDR2: LGHDT and YNNKEL (reference sequence). This CDR3 is built from 14 residues. The V and J ends lost 3 bases and 7 bases, in that order; junction bases with no gene match: 5. CDR3 DNA sequence: TGTGCCAGCAGCCACATAGCGGGAGGGCGGGAGCAGTACTTC. Encoded protein: CASSHIAGGREQYF.

This clonotype was detected only a few times. The rearrangement uses TRBV28 and TRBJ1-2, with D uncertain. The CDR3 totals 13 residues. The V gene's germline CDR1 is MDHEN and CDR2 SYDVKM. Trimming took 5 bases from V and 8 from J, leaving 15 bases between them. The CDR3 DNA is TGTGCCAGCAGTCCCGGCGGAGGGAGCGGCTACACCTTC. It specifies CASSPGGGSGYTF.

The chain couples TRBV28 to TRBJ1-2; no clear D gene. The CDR3 is made up of 14 amino acids. Germline-derived CDR1 and CDR2 are MDHEN and SYDVKM. Trimming removed 4 bases at V and 8 bases at J, with 17 bases between. The CDR3, as DNA: TGTGCCAGCAGTTCCCTCCGTAGAGGGAGAGGCTACACCTTC. Its protein is CASSSLRRGRGYTF.

This clonotype was recorded a few times. This chain joins TRBV28 and TRBJ1-5, with D possibly matching TRBD1 (5 bases). The V end was cut by 8 bases, the J end by 2 bases, with 19 bases between. CDR3 length equals 16 residues. Germline V lookup: CDR1 MDHEN, CDR2 SYDVKM. The CDR3 nucleotides are TGTGCCAGCCTCTCAAGGGACGCGGACCGCAATCAGCCCCAGCATTTT. This codes for CASLSRDADRNQPQHF.

This clonotype was detected a few times. The J gene is TRBJ1-5, the V gene TRBV2; D not resolved. V lost 7 bases, J lost 1 base, and 11 bases lay in between. Germline V gene sequence: CDR1 SNHLY, CDR2 FYNNEI. The CDR3 consists of 14 residues. CDR3 sequence reads: CASMESSSNQPQHF. The DNA for the CDR3 is TGTGCCAGCATGGAGAGCTCCAGCAATCAGCCCCAGCATTTT.

There are a few counts of this clonotype. V is TRBV4-2 and J is TRBJ2-1; maybe TRBD2 (6 bases). The V end was cut by 0 bases, the J end by 6 bases, with 12 bases between. CDR1 and CDR2 from the germline V gene are LGHNA and YNFKEQ. The CDR3 contains 15 residues. The CDR3 nucleotides read TGTGCCAGCAGCCAAGATGGGGGACTCGGCAATGAGCAGTTCTTC. Its protein is CASSQDGGLGNEQFF.